The source of this T cell receptor (beta chain) is a study of early T cells in non-severe SARS-CoV-2 infection. Study results and limitations: VDJdb-based annotation leaned toward anti-spike CD8 responses and missed private and CD4 specificities.

Germline V CDR1 and CDR2: KGHSH, LQKENI. With 1 base removed from V and 3 bases from J, the gap between germline ends came to 13 bases. This CDR3 is built from 15 residues. As to this clonotype: The antigen remains undetermined.

TCRdb processed the 5' RACE reads anew with MiXCR; each CDR3 protein has one entry. The table lists around 56,000 distinct CDR3 sequences, about 8% of them singletons. V gene TRBV18 combines with J gene TRBJ2-7, with D perhaps matching TRBD1 (6 bases). Sequencing was performed on whole blood, taken at baseline. This sequence was found in an adult who was a healthcare worker with PCR-confirmed SARS-CoV-2 infection or an uninfected control (not recorded which). The CDR3 loop is CASSPQQGRGYEQYF. DNA for the CDR3: TGTGCCAGCTCACCACAACAGGGAAGGGGCTACGAGCAGTACTTC.